Below, 14 T cell receptor beta chains from the same sample are listed, as sequenced in a study of patients and donors after allogeneic stem cell transplantation. MiXCR, run by TCRdb on the RT-PCR reads, gives a single entry per CDR3 protein. This sample yields roughly 180,000 distinct CDR3 sequences, of which 41% are seen a single time; 33% belongs to the top ten. The material sequenced was blood, either unsorted or a sorted T cell fraction (not recorded which). The receptors come from a human donor who was either an allogeneic HSCT recipient or a stem cell or donor lymphocyte infusion donor (not recorded which). It is not recorded whose cells these are; they may come from a transplant donor.

This clonotype was seen a handful of times. V is TRBV12-3 or TRBV12-4 and J is TRBJ1-1, with D unresolved. Trimming pared 3 bases from V and 7 bases from J, leaving 15 bases between. The CDR3 totals 14 residues. CDR3 DNA sequence: TGTGCCAGCAGTTTTAGCCCTCGGCATAATGAAGCTTTCTTT. It encodes CASSFSPRHNEAFF.

The CDR3 region has the DNA TGTGCCAGCAGCGTAGTAGGGACTAGCGGCACAGATACGCAGTATTTT. Translating gives CASSVVGTSGTDTQYF. This chain uses TRBV9 with TRBJ2-3; 10 nucleotides align to TRBD2. The CDR3 totals 16 residues. V dropped 0 bases and J dropped 1; count of bases not matched to a gene: 2. Per germline, CDR1 SGDLS and CDR2 YYNGEE.

This clonotype was counted only a few times. V gene TRBV15 combines with J gene TRBJ1-5, with D perhaps TRBD1 (6 bases). The CDR3 extends over 18 amino acids. Germline lookup yields CDR1 LNHNV and CDR2 YYDKDF (reference sequence). V lost 0 bases and J 2 bases, leaving 17 bases between the germline ends. This chain's CDR3 is CATSREWFDRKGNQPQHF. In DNA form, the CDR3 reads TGTGCCACCAGCAGAGAGTGGTTCGACAGGAAGGGCAATCAGCCCCAGCATTTT.

The chain uses TRBV28 and TRBJ2-1, with 7 bases matching TRBD1. Germline trimming cut 2 bases from V and 9 bases from J; bases unmatched to any gene: 13. The length of the CDR3 is 16 residues. CDR1 MDHEN and CDR2 SYDVKM come from the germline V gene. The CDR3 DNA reads as TGTGCCAGCAGTTTAGAGGGGGCTTTAGCCGAGGGTGAGCAGTTCTTC. It specifies CASSLEGALAEGEQFF.

The chain uses TRBV7-3 and TRBJ1-1; 8 bases are a match to TRBD1. The junction had 16 bases not matched to a gene; V was cut back by 9 bases and J by 4 bases. This CDR3 region has 16 residues. Germline V CDR1 and CDR2: SGHTA, FQGTGA. The CDR3 DNA sequence: TGTGCCAGTAGCACAACCCAGGGGGCCCGCGCCACTGAAGCTTTCTTT. It specifies CASSTTQGARATEAFF. Variable domain in full (rest from reference TRBV7-3 and TRBJ1-1): GAGVSQTPSNKVTEKGKYVELRCDPISGHTALYWYRQSLGQGPEFLIYFQGTGAADDSGLPNDRFFAVRPEGSVSTLKIQRTERGDSAVYLCASSTTQGARATEAFFGQGTRLTVV.

The genes are TRBV29-1 and TRBJ2-3, with 7 bases aligning to TRBD1. Germline V lookup: CDR1 SQVTM, CDR2 ANQGSEA. This CDR3 is 15 amino acids long. The ends lost 5 bases at V and 0 bases at J; junction bases unmatched: 8. The CDR3 sequence: CSVSLDRKSTDTQYF. The CDR3 nucleotides read TGCAGCGTTTCCCTGGACAGGAAGAGCACAGATACGCAGTATTTT.

As for this clonotype: An end of the junction differs from the germline gene, which may be a read error. The chain carries TRBV7-7 and TRBJ1-1; D is perhaps TRBD1 (5 bases). This CDR3 is 11 amino acids long. CDR1 is SSHAT, CDR2 FNYEAQ, per germline (reference sequence). CDR3 nucleotide sequence: TGTGCTAGCAGCCTGACAGCTGAAGCTTTCTTT. It yields the protein CASSLTAEAFF.

The V and J genes are TRBV6-5 and TRBJ2-1, with D hard to call. The germline CDR1 and CDR2 sequences are MNHEY and SVGAGI. The CDR3 length is 14 residues. V lost 7 bases, J lost 3 bases, and 13 bases lay in between. The CDR3 bases are TGTGCCAGCACCCAAGCGCTGAGCTACAATGAGCAGTTCTTC. Translating gives CASTQALSYNEQFF.

As to this clonotype: Likely a read error: the CDR3 ends without its conserved phenylalanine or tryptophan. J is TRBJ2-7 and V is TRBV6-5; tentative D call: TRBD2 (6 bases). Per the germline V gene, CDR1 is MNHEY and CDR2 is SVGAGI. Trimming pared 5 bases from V and 3 bases from J, leaving 14 bases between. The CDR3 loop spans 14 amino acids. The CDR3 sequence: CASSPGLLFYEQYI. The DNA for the CDR3 is TGTGCCAGCAGTCCGGGACTCCTCTTCTACGAGCAGTACATC.

This chain uses TRBV18 with TRBJ1-1, with unresolved D. The V gene lost 0 bases and the J gene lost 0 bases, with 14 bases spanning the gap. The CDR3 has 17 residues. Germline CDR1 reads KGHSH; CDR2 reads LQKENI. The DNA for the CDR3 is TGTGCCAGCTCACCACCGTTAGAGAATCAGCTGAACACTGAAGCTTTCTTT. Protein: CASSPPLENQLNTEAFF.

In this sample, this clonotype turned up a few times. The rearrangement joins TRBV12-3 or TRBV12-4 to TRBJ1-5; 8 nucleotides match TRBD1. Trimming removed 6 bases from V and 4 bases from J; junction bases left unmatched: 5. The CDR3 length is 14 residues. The CDR3 DNA is TGTGCCAGCAGCCGACAGGGGCTGAATCAGCCCCAGCATTTT. Amino acid sequence: CASSRQGLNQPQHF.

CDR3 nucleotide sequence: TGTGCCAGACTCAGGGAGACCCAGTACTTC. Translation: CARLRETQYF. V is TRBV6-2 or TRBV6-3 and J is TRBJ2-5; no clear D gene. CDR1 is MNHEY and CDR2 is SVGEGT in the germline V gene. V was pared by 9 bases and J by 5 bases, with 7 bases between. The CDR3 sequence is 10 residues long.

This clonotype has just a few counts. The chain recombines TRBV18 with TRBJ1-1, with D possibly being TRBD1 (6 bases). The germline V and J ends were trimmed by 1 base and 3 bases, with 15 bases remaining between them. The CDR3 runs to 16 residues. The germline V gene has CDR1 KGHSH and CDR2 LQKENI. As DNA, the CDR3 is TGTGCCAGCTCACCACTCAGCCCGGGGGCCGACACTGAAGCTTTCTTT. It specifies CASSPLSPGADTEAFF.

V and J are TRBV2 and TRBJ2-7; 8 bases fit TRBD1. V dropped 10 bases and J dropped 2; count of bases not matched to a gene: 10. This CDR3 contains 14 residues. Germline V gives CDR1 SNHLY, CDR2 FYNNEI. Here the CDR3 reads CAIVRDRRTYEQYF. CDR3 sequence (DNA): TGTGCCATCGTAAGGGACAGGCGGACCTACGAGCAGTACTTC.